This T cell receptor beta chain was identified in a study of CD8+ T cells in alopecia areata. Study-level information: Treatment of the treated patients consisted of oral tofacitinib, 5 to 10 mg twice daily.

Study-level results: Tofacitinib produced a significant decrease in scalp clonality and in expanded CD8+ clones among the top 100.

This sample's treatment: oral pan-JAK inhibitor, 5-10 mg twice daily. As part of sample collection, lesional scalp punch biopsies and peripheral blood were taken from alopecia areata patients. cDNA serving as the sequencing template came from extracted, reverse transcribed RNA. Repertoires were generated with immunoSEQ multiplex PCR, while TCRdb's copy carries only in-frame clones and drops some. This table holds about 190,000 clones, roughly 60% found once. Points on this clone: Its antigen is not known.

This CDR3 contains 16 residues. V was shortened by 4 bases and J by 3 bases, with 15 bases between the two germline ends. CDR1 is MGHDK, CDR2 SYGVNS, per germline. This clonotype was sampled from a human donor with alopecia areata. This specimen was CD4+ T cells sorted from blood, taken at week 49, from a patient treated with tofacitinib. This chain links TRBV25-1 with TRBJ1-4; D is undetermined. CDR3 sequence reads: CASSGPFGFSNEKLFF. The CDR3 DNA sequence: TGTGCCAGCAGTGGACCTTTTGGGTTCTCTAATGAAAAACTGTTTTTT.